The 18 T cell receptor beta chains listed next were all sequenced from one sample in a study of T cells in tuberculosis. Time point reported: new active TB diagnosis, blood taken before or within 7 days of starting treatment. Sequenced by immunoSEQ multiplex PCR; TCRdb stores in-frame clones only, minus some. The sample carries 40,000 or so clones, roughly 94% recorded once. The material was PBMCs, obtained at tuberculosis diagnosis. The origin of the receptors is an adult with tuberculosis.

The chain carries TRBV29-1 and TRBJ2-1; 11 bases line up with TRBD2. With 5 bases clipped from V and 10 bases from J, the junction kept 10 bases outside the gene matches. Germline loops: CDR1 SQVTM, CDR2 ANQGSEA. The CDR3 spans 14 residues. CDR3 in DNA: TGCAGCGTTAGGAATAGCGGGGGGGCGGACGAGCAGTTCTTC. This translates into CSVRNSGGADEQFF.

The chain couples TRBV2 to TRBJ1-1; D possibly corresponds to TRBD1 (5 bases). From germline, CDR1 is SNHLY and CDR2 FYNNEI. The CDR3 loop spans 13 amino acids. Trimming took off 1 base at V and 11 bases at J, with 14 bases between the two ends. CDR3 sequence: CASSEDWQGMAFF. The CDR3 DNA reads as TGTGCCAGCAGTGAAGATTGGCAGGGTATGGCTTTCTTT.

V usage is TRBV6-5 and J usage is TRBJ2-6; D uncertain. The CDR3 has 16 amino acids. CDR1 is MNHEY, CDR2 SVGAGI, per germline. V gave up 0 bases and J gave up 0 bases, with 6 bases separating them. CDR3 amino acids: CASSYSDNSGANVLTF. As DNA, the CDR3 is TGTGCCAGCAGTTACTCTGACAACTCTGGGGCCAACGTCCTGACTTTC.

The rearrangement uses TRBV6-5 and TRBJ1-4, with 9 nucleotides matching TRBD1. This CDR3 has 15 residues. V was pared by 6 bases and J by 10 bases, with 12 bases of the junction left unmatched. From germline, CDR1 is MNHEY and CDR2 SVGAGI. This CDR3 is CASRKYRGRVGKLFF. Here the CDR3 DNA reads TGTGCCAGCAGGAAATACAGGGGGCGAGTTGGAAAACTGTTTTTT.

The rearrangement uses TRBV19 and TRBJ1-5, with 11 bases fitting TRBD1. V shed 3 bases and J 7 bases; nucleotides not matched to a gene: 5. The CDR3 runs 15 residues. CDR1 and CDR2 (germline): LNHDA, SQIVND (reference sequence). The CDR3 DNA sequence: TGTGCCAGTAGTATCACGGACAGGGGGCCCCAGCCCCAGCATTTT. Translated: CASSITDRGPQPQHF.

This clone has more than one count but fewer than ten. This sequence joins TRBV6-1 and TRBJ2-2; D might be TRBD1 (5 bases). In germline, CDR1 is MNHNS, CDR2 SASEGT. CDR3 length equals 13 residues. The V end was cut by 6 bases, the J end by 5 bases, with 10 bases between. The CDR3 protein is CASRTDSTGELFF. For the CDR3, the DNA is TGTGCCAGCAGGACCGACAGTACCGGGGAGCTGTTTTTT.

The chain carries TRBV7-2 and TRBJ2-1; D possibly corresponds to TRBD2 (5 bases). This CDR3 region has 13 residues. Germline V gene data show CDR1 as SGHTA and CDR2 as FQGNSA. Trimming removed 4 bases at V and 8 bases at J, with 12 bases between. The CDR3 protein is CASSSQAVHEQFF. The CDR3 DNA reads TGTGCCAGCAGCTCCCAAGCGGTTCATGAGCAGTTCTTC.

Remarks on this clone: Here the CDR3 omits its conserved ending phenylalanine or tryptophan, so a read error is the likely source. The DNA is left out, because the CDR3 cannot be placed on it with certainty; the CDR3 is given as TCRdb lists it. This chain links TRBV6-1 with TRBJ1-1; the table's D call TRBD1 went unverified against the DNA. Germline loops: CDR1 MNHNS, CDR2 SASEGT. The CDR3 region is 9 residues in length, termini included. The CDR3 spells CATPQVAQH.

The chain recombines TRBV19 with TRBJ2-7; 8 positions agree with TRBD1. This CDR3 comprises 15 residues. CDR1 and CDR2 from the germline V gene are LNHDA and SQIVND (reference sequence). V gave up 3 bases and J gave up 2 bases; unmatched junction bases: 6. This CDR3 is CASSIATGVPYEQYF. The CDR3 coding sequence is TGTGCCAGTAGTATCGCGACAGGGGTCCCCTACGAGCAGTACTTC. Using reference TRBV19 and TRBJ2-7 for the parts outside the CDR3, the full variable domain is DGGITQSPKYLFRKEGQNVTLSCEQNLNHDAMYWYRQDPGQGLRLIYYSQIVNDFQKGDIAEGYSVSREKKESFPLTVTSAQKNPTAFYLCASSIATGVPYEQYFGPGTRLTVT.

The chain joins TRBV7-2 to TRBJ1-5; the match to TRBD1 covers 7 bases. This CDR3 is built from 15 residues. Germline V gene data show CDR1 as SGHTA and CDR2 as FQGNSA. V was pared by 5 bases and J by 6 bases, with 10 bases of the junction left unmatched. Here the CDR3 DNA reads TGTGCCAGCAGCGCCCGGACAGGTTCCGGTCAGCCCCAGCATTTT. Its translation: CASSARTGSGQPQHF.

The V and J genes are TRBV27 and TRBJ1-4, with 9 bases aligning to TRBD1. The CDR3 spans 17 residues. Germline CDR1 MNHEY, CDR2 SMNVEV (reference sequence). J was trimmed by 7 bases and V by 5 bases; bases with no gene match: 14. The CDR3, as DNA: TGTGCCAGCAGTCGACAGGGGGTAATTGGTTTCGGTGAAAAACTGTTTTTT. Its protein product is CASSRQGVIGFGEKLFF. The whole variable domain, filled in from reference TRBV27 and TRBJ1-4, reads EAQVTQNPRYLITVTGKKLTVTCSQNMNHEYMSWYRQDPGLGLRQIYYSMNVEVTDKGDVPEGYKVSRKEKRNFPLILESPSPNQTSLYFCASSRQGVIGFGEKLFFGSGTQLSVL.

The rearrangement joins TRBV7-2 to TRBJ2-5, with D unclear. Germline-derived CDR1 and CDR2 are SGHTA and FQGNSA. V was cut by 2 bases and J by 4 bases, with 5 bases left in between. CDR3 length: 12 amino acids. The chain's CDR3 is CASSLPRETQYF. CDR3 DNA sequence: TGTGCCAGCAGCTTACCCCGAGAGACCCAGTACTTC. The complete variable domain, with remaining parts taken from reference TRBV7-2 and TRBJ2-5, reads GAGVSQSPSNKVTEKGKDVELRCDPISGHTALYWYRQSLGQGLEFLIYFQGNSAPDKSGLPSDRFSAERTGGSVSTLTIQRTQQEDSAVYLCASSLPRETQYFGPGTRLLVL.

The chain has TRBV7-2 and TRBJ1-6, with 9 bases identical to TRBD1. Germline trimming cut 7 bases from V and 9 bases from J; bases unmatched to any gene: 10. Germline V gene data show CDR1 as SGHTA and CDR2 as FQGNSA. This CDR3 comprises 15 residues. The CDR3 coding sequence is TGTGCCAGCACCCGGAGAGGGACAGGGACTTCACCCCTCCACTTT. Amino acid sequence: CASTRRGTGTSPLHF.

The CDR3 nucleotides are TGTGCCAGCAGCCAAGGGGACAGGGCTAACTATGGCTACACCTTC. Its translation: CASSQGDRANYGYTF. V usage is TRBV14 and J usage is TRBJ1-2, with 9 bases identical to TRBD1. The CDR3 has 15 residues. CDR1 is SGHDN and CDR2 is FVKESK in the germline V gene. V shed 1 base, J shed 0 bases, and the junction held 0 bases outside the gene matches.

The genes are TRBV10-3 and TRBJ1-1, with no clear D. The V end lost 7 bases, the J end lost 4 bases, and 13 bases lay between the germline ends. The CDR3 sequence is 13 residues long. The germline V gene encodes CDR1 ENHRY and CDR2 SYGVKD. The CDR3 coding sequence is TGTGCCATCATGAGTTCCCCGGGCACTGAAGCTTTCTTT. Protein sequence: CAIMSSPGTEAFF.

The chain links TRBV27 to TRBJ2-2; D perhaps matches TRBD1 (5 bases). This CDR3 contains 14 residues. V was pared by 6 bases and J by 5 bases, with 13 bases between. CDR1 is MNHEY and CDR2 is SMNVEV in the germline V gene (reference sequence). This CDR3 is CASSLGAFTGELFF. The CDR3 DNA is TGTGCCAGCAGCCTAGGGGCCTTTACCGGGGAGCTGTTTTTT.

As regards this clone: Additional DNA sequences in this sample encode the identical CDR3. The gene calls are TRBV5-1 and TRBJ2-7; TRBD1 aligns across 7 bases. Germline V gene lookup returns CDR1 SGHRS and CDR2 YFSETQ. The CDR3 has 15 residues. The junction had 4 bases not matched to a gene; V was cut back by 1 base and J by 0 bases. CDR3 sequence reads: CASSLLAGGSYEQYF. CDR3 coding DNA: TGCGCCAGCAGCTTGCTTGCAGGGGGCTCCTACGAGCAGTACTTC.

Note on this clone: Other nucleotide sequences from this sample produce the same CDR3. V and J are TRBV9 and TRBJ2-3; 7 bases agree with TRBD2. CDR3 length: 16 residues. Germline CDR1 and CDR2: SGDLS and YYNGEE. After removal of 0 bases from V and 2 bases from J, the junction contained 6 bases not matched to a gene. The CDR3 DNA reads TGTGCCAGCAGCGTAGAGAGTAGCGGGTTCACAGATACGCAGTATTTT. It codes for CASSVESSGFTDTQYF.